This TCR beta chain was captured by sequencing in a study of T cell changes during pregnancy in multiple sclerosis. The V gene's germline CDR1 is MNHNS and CDR2 SASEGT. Trimming left V 4 bases short and J 2 bases short, with 7 bases between. The CDR3 totals 13 residues. TCRdb's copy holds only in-frame clones and misses some; the assay was immunoSEQ multiplex PCR. This table has 30,000 to 40,000 clones, 91% appearing once. This sequence originates from a female donor in good health, enrolled as a control in a pregnancy study. The V call is TRBV6-1, the J call TRBJ2-3; D uncertain. The starting material was CD4+ T cells from peripheral blood mononuclear cells, obtained in the second trimester of pregnancy. CDR3 in amino acids: CASSGGNTDTQYF. The CDR3 DNA is TGTGCCAGCAGTGGCGGAAACACAGATACGCAGTATTTT.